The clone carrying this T cell receptor beta chain showed up many times. Its target is unknown. This specimen belongs to a study of metastatic and nonmetastatic thyroid tumors. Study overall: Across peripheral blood and tumor or nodule tissue samples taken from malignant and benign thyroid patients, the repertoires were compared with one another. Overall study results and limits: In both blood and tumor samples, TCR beta diversity was reported significantly higher for malignant than benign nodules.

Ahead of thyroid surgery, no patient had received treatment of any kind. The ends were cut back, 5 bases at V and 4 bases at J, with 20 bases in the middle. The CDR3 spans 16 residues. Under the authors' procedure: Construction of a distant-metastasis classifier for papillary thyroid cancer relied on CDR3 differences across clinicopathological groups. From the PCR reads, TCRdb re-called clones with MiXCR. TCRdb, not the original authors, processed these V and J calls. The sample yields around 25,000 clones, under 15% seen once. The sequencing sample was made of blood. The source of this sequence is a female donor with papillary thyroid cancer or a benign thyroid nodule (not recorded which). Some clones in this sample may be carry-over from other donors' samples. The chain recombines TRBV12-3 or TRBV12-4 with TRBJ1-2; possibly TRBD1 for D (6 bases). The CDR3 DNA is TGTGCCAGCAGTAACTTCCGAGGGGCGGGGGCCTATGGCTACACCTTC. Protein product: CASSNFRGAGAYGYTF.